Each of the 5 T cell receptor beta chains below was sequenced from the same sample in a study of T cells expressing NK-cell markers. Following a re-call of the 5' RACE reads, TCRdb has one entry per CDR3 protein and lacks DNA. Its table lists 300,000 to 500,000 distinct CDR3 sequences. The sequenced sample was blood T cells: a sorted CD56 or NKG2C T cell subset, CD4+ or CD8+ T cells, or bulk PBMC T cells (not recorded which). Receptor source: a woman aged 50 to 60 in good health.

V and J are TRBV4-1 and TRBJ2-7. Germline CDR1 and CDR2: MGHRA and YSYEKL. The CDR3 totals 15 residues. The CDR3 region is CASSQGEGVAYEQYF.

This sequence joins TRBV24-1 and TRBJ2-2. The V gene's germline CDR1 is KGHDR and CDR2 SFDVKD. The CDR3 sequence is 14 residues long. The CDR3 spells CATSDFRTFGELFF.

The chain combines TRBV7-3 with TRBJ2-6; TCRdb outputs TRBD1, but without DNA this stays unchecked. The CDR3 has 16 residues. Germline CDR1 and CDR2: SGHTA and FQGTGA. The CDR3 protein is CASSYGAPSGANVLTF. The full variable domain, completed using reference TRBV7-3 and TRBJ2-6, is GAGVSQTPSNKVTEKGKYVELRCDPISGHTALYWYRQSLGQGPEFLIYFQGTGAADDSGLPNDRFFAVRPEGSVSTLKIQRTERGDSAVYLCASSYGAPSGANVLTFGAGSRLTVL.

The CDR3 protein is CASSLSGLGYTF. The chain employs TRBV7-9 and TRBJ1-2. The CDR3 covers 12 residues. Germline loops: CDR1 SEHNR, CDR2 FQNEAQ (reference sequence). The complete variable domain, with remaining parts taken from reference TRBV7-9 and TRBJ1-2, reads DTGVSQNPRHKITKRGQNVTFRCDPISEHNRLYWYRQTLGQGPEFLTYFQNEAQLEKSRLLSDRFSAERPKGSFSTLEIQRTEQGDSAMYLCASSLSGLGYTFGSGTRLTVV.

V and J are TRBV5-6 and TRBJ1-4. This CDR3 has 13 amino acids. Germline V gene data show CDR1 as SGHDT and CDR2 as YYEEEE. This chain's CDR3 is CASSLREFEKLFF.